The 16 T cell receptor beta chains listed next were all sequenced from one sample in a study of blood T cells in healthy people across ages. Through a sample-barcoded 5' primer and a J-beta primer mix, a second PCR was run for roughly 7 to 12 cycles. TCRdb used MiXCR to reprocess the 5' RACE reads, holding one entry per CDR3 protein. The repertoire includes around 500,000 distinct CDR3 sequences, roughly a quarter of them detected once, and approximately 3.6% sits in the top ten. This sample also belongs to another study, concerning T cells of mothers and their children.

Specimen: blood. The receptors shown here come from a boy younger than 10 in good health.

This clonotype was detected a few times. V usage is TRBV12-5 and J usage is TRBJ2-5, with D possibly being TRBD2 (5 bases). The J call is doubtful: the DNA matches TRBJ2-1 better. CDR3 size: 13 residues. The germline gives CDR1 LGHNT, CDR2 FRNRAP. CDR3 sequence (DNA): TGTGCTAGTGGACCTCCCGACGGGGTTGAGCAGTTCTTC. Its translation is CASGPPDGVEQFF.

This clonotype has just a few counts. The CDR3: CASSLEADQPQHF. In DNA, the CDR3 is TGTGCCAGCAGTTTAGAGGCGGATCAGCCCCAGCATTTT. The chain couples TRBV12-3 or TRBV12-4 to TRBJ1-5, with unresolved D. Between the trimmed V and J ends, which lost 1 base and 5 bases, there was a span of 6 bases. The CDR3 is 13 amino acids.

This clonotype was observed a handful of times. The V and J genes are TRBV2 and TRBJ1-2; D may be TRBD1 (5 bases). V was cut by 3 bases and J by 2 bases, with 10 bases left in between. Per germline, CDR1 SNHLY and CDR2 FYNNEI. The CDR3 loop spans 14 amino acids. The CDR3 coding sequence is TGTGCCAGCAGTGATATCTGGGGGAACTATGGCTACACCTTC. The encoded protein is CASSDIWGNYGYTF.

This clonotype was found a few times. The chain employs TRBV7-9 and TRBJ2-1; D gene unclear. CDR3 length equals 17 residues. V was clipped by 1 base and J by 0 bases, with 13 bases between them. The germline gives CDR1 SEHNR, CDR2 FQNEAQ (reference sequence). CDR3 in amino acids: CASSLGSSSSSYNEQFF. The CDR3, as DNA: TGTGCCAGCAGCTTAGGTTCTTCGAGTAGCTCCTACAATGAGCAGTTCTTC.

This clonotype was picked up a small number of times. The final CDR3 position lacks the conserved phenylalanine or tryptophan, pointing to a likely read error. The chain employs TRBV9 and TRBJ2-5; D tentatively reads TRBD1 or TRBD2 (6 bases each). The CDR3 loop spans 14 amino acids. CDR1 and CDR2 (germline): SGDLS, YYNGEE. Trimming took 3 bases from V and 5 from J, leaving 14 bases between them. CDR3 protein: CASSESWGAETQYL. In nucleotides, the CDR3 is TGTGCCAGCAGCGAAAGTTGGGGGGCGGAGACCCAGTACCTC.

The chain couples TRBV9 to TRBJ2-3; the D is unclear. The CDR3 runs to 16 residues. Deletions cut 1 base from V and 2 bases from J, with 14 bases between. CDR1 and CDR2 (germline): SGDLS, YYNGEE. The CDR3 protein is CASSVSPLSDTDTQYF. The CDR3 DNA is TGTGCCAGCAGCGTAAGCCCCCTCTCCGACACAGATACGCAGTATTTT.

This clonotype turned up a few times. The V gene is TRBV12-3 or TRBV12-4, the J gene TRBJ2-5, with 8 bases aligning to TRBD1. The ends lost 7 bases at V and 2 bases at J; junction bases unmatched: 6. The CDR3 consists of 14 residues. The CDR3 is CASTRDRSQETQYF. CDR3 bases: TGTGCCAGCACCAGGGACAGGAGTCAAGAGACCCAGTACTTC.

J is TRBJ1-6 and V is TRBV5-1; D call uncertain. Trimming removed 0 bases from V and 7 bases from J, with 14 bases in between. Per germline, CDR1 SGHRS and CDR2 YFSETQ. The CDR3 spans 16 residues. The CDR3 DNA is TGCGCCAGCAGCTTGGCCAGCCGGATTAGCAATTCACCCCTCCACTTT. Encoded protein: CASSLASRISNSPLHF.

This clonotype has just a few counts. CDR3: CASSLEGYAYGYTF. In DNA form, the CDR3 reads TGTGCCAGCAGCTTAGAAGGGTATGCCTATGGCTACACCTTC. The chain links TRBV7-9 to TRBJ1-2; the D is unclear. Germline V gene lookup returns CDR1 SEHNR and CDR2 FQNEAQ (reference sequence). V was shortened by 1 base and J by 4 bases, with 10 bases between the two germline ends. The CDR3 covers 14 residues.

The chain uses TRBV6-5 and TRBJ1-2; perhaps TRBD1 as D (5 bases). CDR3 size: 13 residues. V shed 0 bases and J shed 7 bases, with 9 bases lying between them. Germline values: CDR1 MNHEY, CDR2 SVGAGI. CDR3 coding DNA: TGTGCCAGCAGTTACTCAGGGGCCGGTGGCTACACCTTC. Translating gives CASSYSGAGGYTF.

A few counts support this clonotype. The chain is built from TRBV7-4 and TRBJ2-7; perhaps TRBD2 as D (5 bases). V lost 5 bases and J lost 0, with 11 bases in between. This CDR3 region has 14 residues. CDR1 and CDR2 from the germline V gene are SGHVT and SQSDAQ. CDR3 protein: CASSHSVSSYEQYF. The CDR3, as DNA: TGTGCCAGCAGCCATAGCGTAAGCTCCTACGAGCAGTACTTC.

The chain is built from TRBV19 and TRBJ1-2; 8 bases are shared with TRBD1. The CDR3 runs 16 residues. V was pared by 0 bases and J by 5 bases, with 8 bases of the junction left unmatched. Germline V gene data show CDR1 as LNHDA and CDR2 as SQIVND (reference sequence). Written as DNA, the CDR3 is TGTGCCAGTAGTATAGATACGGACAGGGTGGAATATGGCTACACCTTC. Its translation: CASSIDTDRVEYGYTF.

In this sample, this clonotype turned up a few times. The chain uses TRBV29-1 and TRBJ2-5; D not resolved. Germline lookup yields CDR1 SQVTM and CDR2 ANQGSEA. V shed 4 bases and J shed 0 bases, with 6 bases lying between them. The CDR3 spans 12 residues. DNA for the CDR3: TGCAGCGTTGCGGGCTACCAAGAGACCCAGTACTTC. Its translation: CSVAGYQETQYF.

This clonotype was detected only a few times. The chain couples TRBV12-3 or TRBV12-4 to TRBJ2-7; a weak D match, TRBD2 (6 bases). The V gene lost 5 bases and the J gene lost 5 bases, with 10 bases spanning the gap. The CDR3 has 12 amino acids. In nucleotides, the CDR3 is TGTGCCAGCAGTAGGAGGGCCGACGAGCAGTACTTC. As protein: CASSRRADEQYF.

The chain carries TRBV27 and TRBJ2-2; D ambiguous. The CDR3 contains 15 residues. Trimming took 6 bases from V and 7 from J, leaving 18 bases between them. CDR1 is MNHEY and CDR2 is SMNVEV in the germline V gene (reference sequence). In DNA form, the CDR3 reads TGTGCCAGCAGCACTCTCCGAAGGCTTTACGGGGAGCTGTTTTTT. It codes for CASSTLRRLYGELFF.

To note about this clonotype: Its ends do not fully match the called genes, so a read error is possible. J is TRBJ1-4 and V is TRBV14; D is unresolved. The CDR3 sequence is 12 residues long. CDR1 and CDR2 from the germline V gene are SGHDN and FVKESK. The CDR3 reads CASSLAPIELSF. DNA of the CDR3: TGTGCCAGCAGCCTTGCCCCTATAGAACTGTCTTTT.